A single sample is the source of the 10 T cell receptor beta chains below, sequenced in a study of regulatory T cells in long-lasting Graves disease. Building the TCR beta libraries relied on iRepertoire HTBI primers, and CDR3 regions underwent Arm-PCR. Each CDR3 protein gets one entry after TCRdb re-called the multiplex PCR reads with MiXCR. The data hold 200,000 to 250,000 distinct CDR3 sequences, with roughly 21% observed a single time. Time point reported: newly diagnosed GD, antithyroid drugs for less than 3 months. Extracted PBMC RNA gave rise to the TCR library. The sample was peripheral blood mononuclear cells (PBMCs), taken at new diagnosis, from a patient treated with antithyroid drugs. The receptors shown here come from a female donor with Graves disease.

This clonotype was detected once. The chain carries TRBV7-2 and TRBJ2-7, with TRBD1 matching over 7 bases. Trimming took 4 bases from V and 0 from J; bases not matched to a gene: 15. Germline lookup yields CDR1 SGHTA and CDR2 FQGNSA. This CDR3 region has 18 residues. CDR3 loop: CASSSGQILVTNSYEQYF. The CDR3, as DNA: TGTGCCAGCAGCTCGGGACAGATATTAGTCACAAACTCCTACGAGCAGTACTTC. Filled out from reference TRBV7-2 and TRBJ2-7, the complete variable domain reads GAGVSQSPSNKVTEKGKDVELRCDPISGHTALYWYRQSLGQGLEFLIYFQGNSAPDKSGLPSDRFSAERTGGSVSTLTIQRTQQEDSAVYLCASSSGQILVTNSYEQYFGPGTRLTVT.

At least ten counts were recorded for this clonotype. V and J are TRBV6-2 or TRBV6-3 and TRBJ2-3; D unclear. The CDR3 is 14 amino acids. Germline V gene lookup returns CDR1 MNHEY and CDR2 SVGEGT. V was shortened by 5 bases and J by 4 bases, with 13 bases between the two germline ends. The CDR3 DNA reads as TGTGCCAGCAGTGGAGAGGTTAGGGCAGATACGCAGTATTTT. It codes for CASSGEVRADTQYF.

A few counts support this clonotype. With a much larger clone just one base away, this may be a read error. The chain links TRBV7-9 to TRBJ2-1; TRBD2 agrees at 14 bases. Germline CDR1 and CDR2: SEHNR and FQNEAQ (reference sequence). The CDR3 length is 18 residues. The CDR3 loop is CTSSLLNSGTSGRLRQFF. The CDR3 DNA sequence: TGTACCAGCAGCTTACTGAACTCCGGGACTAGCGGGAGATTGAGGCAGTTCTTC.

This clonotype has more than one count but fewer than ten. The V call is TRBV6-1, the J call TRBJ2-6; D possibly corresponds to TRBD2 (5 bases). Germline values: CDR1 MNHNS, CDR2 SASEGT. V was shortened by 6 bases and J by 0 bases, with 15 bases between the two germline ends. This CDR3 has 17 residues. The CDR3 nucleotides read TGTGCCAGCAGCCCCGGGATCCCGAGCTCTGGGGCCAACGTCCTGACTTTC. It yields the protein CASSPGIPSSGANVLTF.

This clonotype was seen many times. The rearrangement links TRBV20-1 to TRBJ1-1; D ambiguous. The V end was cut by 1 base, the J end by 7 bases, with 16 bases between. Germline V lookup: CDR1 DFQATT, CDR2 SNEGSKA (reference sequence). This CDR3 has 14 residues. CDR3 protein: CSARGLSGKGEAFF. The CDR3, as DNA: TGCAGTGCTAGAGGACTATCGGGAAAGGGTGAAGCTTTCTTT.

In its sample, this clonotype was seen many times. The chain joins TRBV7-8 to TRBJ2-5; tentatively, D is TRBD1 (7 bases). This CDR3 has 15 residues. The V end lost 4 bases, the J end lost 5 bases, and 17 bases lay between the germline ends. The V gene's germline CDR1 is SGHVS and CDR2 FQNEAQ. This CDR3 is CASSSIDRAGETQYF. CDR3 in DNA: TGTGCCAGCAGCTCCATAGACAGGGCGGGGGAGACCCAGTACTTC.

This chain connects TRBV19 to TRBJ1-3; D unresolved. Trimming took off 0 bases at V and 2 bases at J, with 8 bases between the two ends. Germline assignment: CDR1 LNHDA and CDR2 SQIVND (reference sequence). The CDR3 contains 15 residues. The CDR3 region has the DNA TGTGCCAGTAGTATAGATTCCAGCGCTGGAAACACCATATATTTT. Amino acid sequence: CASSIDSSAGNTIYF.

This clonotype was detected many times. The V and J genes are TRBV4-2 and TRBJ2-3; the D is unclear. There are 15 residues in the CDR3. Trimming removed 0 bases from V and 4 bases from J, with 11 bases in between. The V gene's germline CDR1 is LGHNA and CDR2 YNFKEQ. The CDR3 DNA reads TGTGCCAGCAGCCAAGAGGTAAAGCACGCAGATACGCAGTATTTT. Amino acid sequence: CASSQEVKHADTQYF.

The table lists this clonotype with many counts. This sequence joins TRBV5-5 and TRBJ2-7; perhaps TRBD2 as D (5 bases). Trimming took off 5 bases at V and 2 bases at J, with 14 bases between the two ends. The CDR3 spans 14 residues. Germline-derived CDR1 and CDR2 are SGHKS and YYEKEE (reference sequence). CDR3 sequence (DNA): TGTGCCAGCAGTTTGCGGACGGGAACCTACGAGCAGTACTTC. Encoded protein: CASSLRTGTYEQYF.

The table lists this clonotype with many counts. This chain uses TRBV29-1 with TRBJ2-2; 10 bases fit TRBD2. Per the germline V gene, CDR1 is SQVTM and CDR2 is ANQGSEA. With 0 bases clipped from V and 4 bases from J, the junction kept 5 bases outside the gene matches. The CDR3 consists of 16 residues. The CDR3 reads CSVEDPQRGGTGELFF. As DNA, the CDR3 is TGCAGCGTTGAAGATCCTCAGCGGGGGGGCACCGGGGAGCTGTTTTTT.